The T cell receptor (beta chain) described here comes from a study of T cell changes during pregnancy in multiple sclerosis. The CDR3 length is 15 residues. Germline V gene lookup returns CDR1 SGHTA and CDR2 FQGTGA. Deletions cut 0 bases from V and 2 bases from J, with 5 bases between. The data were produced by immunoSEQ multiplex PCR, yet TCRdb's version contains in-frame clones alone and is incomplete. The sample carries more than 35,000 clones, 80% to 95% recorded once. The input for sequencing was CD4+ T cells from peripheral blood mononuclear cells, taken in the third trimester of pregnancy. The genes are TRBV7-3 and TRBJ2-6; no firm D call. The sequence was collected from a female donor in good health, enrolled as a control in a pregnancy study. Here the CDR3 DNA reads TGTGCCAGCAGCTTAACGAGTGCTGGGGCCAACGTCCTGACTTTC. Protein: CASSLTSAGANVLTF.